By sample fraction, the clone carrying this TCR beta chain is medium-sized. The antigen is unknown. Synthesis of cDNA used 5'RACE (with 10-nucleotide random UMIs). Via MiXCR, TCRdb re-called the 5' RACE reads, giving one row per CDR3 protein. The sample lists under 50,000 distinct CDR3 sequences; around 13% were seen once. Time point of the sample: longitudinal time-point 2. The data originate from a study of neurological immune-mediated disorders. Whole-study results and caveats: HTLV-1-associated myelopathy led in TCR clonal expansion, while multiple sclerosis ranked lowest, below healthy controls. Private repertoires in all groups were suggested by the absence of shared CDR3 amino acid sequences among expanded clones across subjects.

The sequence was obtained from a male donor with HTLV-1-associated myelopathy (HAM/TSP). The source material was PBMCs.

The CDR3 sequence: CSVEESGRKSYEQYF. The CDR3 nucleotides are TGCAGCGTTGAAGAGTCGGGACGTAAGTCCTACGAGCAGTACTTC. The V gene is TRBV29-1, the J gene TRBJ2-7; D assignment may be TRBD1 or TRBD2 (5 bases each). The CDR3 covers 15 residues. Trimming stripped 0 bases from V and 1 base from J, with 13 bases between. Germline values: CDR1 SQVTM, CDR2 ANQGSEA.